This passage covers 23 T cell receptor beta chains from one sample sequenced in a study of cytomegalovirus exposure and HLA in healthy donors. The PCR had 60 Vbeta and 13 Jbeta primers. Here immunoSEQ multiplex PCR was the method, and the copy in TCRdb shows in-frame clones only, minus some. Of about 200,000 clones in the sample, roughly four fifths were seen once. The sample comprised PBMCs. Every receptor here comes from a woman in her forties or fifties in good health and CMV-seropositive.

V and J are TRBV6-6 and TRBJ2-7, with 10 bases identical to TRBD1. J was trimmed by 3 bases and V by 7 bases; bases with no gene match: 6. The germline gives CDR1 MNHNY, CDR2 SVGAGI (reference sequence). The CDR3 loop spans 14 amino acids. The CDR3 here is CASTGTGVYYEQYF. The CDR3 coding sequence is TGTGCCAGCACCGGGACAGGGGTCTACTACGAGCAGTACTTC.

The chain has TRBV5-8 and TRBJ1-1; no firm D call. The CDR3 has 13 residues. The V end was cut by 5 bases, the J end by 0 bases, with 8 bases between. CDR1 is SGHTS, CDR2 YDEGEE, per germline. This chain's CDR3 is CASSVRMNTEAFF. As DNA, the CDR3 is TGTGCCAGCAGTGTGAGGATGAACACTGAAGCTTTCTTT.

This chain connects TRBV28 to TRBJ2-7, with 9 bases lining up with TRBD1. V dropped 1 base and J dropped 2; count of bases not matched to a gene: 15. Looked up from germline, CDR1 is MDHEN and CDR2 is SYDVKM. CDR3 length: 19 residues. In DNA, the CDR3 is TGTGCCAGCAGTTTATCCCTCATTACCCGGACAGGGGATACCTACGAGCAGTACTTC. Amino acids: CASSLSLITRTGDTYEQYF. The full variable domain, its missing parts supplied by reference TRBV28 and TRBJ2-7, is DVKVTQSSRYLVKRTGEKVFLECVQDMDHENMFWYRQDPGLGLRLIYFSYDVKMKEKGDIPEGYSVSREKKERFSLILESASTNQTSMYLCASSLSLITRTGDTYEQYFGPGTRLTVT.

The CDR3 DNA is TGTGCCAGCAGTCCCGCGCCCTACACAGATACGCAGTATTTT. Protein sequence: CASSPAPYTDTQYF. The gene calls are TRBV2 and TRBJ2-3, with D hard to call. Germline V gene data show CDR1 as SNHLY and CDR2 as FYNNEI. V was pared by 5 bases and J by 2 bases, with 11 bases between. The CDR3 contains 14 residues.

The chain has TRBV10-3 and TRBJ2-1, with 7 bases fitting TRBD1. After removal of 6 bases from V and 12 bases from J, the junction contained 8 bases not matched to a gene. This CDR3 is built from 12 residues. Germline V gene sequence: CDR1 ENHRY, CDR2 SYGVKD. In DNA, the CDR3 is TGTGCCATCAGAACAACAGGGGAAGGGCAGTTCTTC. Amino acids: CAIRTTGEGQFF.

The chain is built from TRBV30 and TRBJ1-1; the match to TRBD1 covers 8 bases. There are 13 residues in the CDR3. The ends lost 7 bases at V and 1 base at J; junction bases unmatched: 5. Per the germline V gene, CDR1 is GTSNPN and CDR2 is SVGIG (reference sequence). In DNA, the CDR3 is TGTGCCTCCCGGACAGGGCGGAACACTGAAGCTTTCTTT. It specifies CASRTGRNTEAFF.

V is TRBV7-2 and J is TRBJ2-7; 8 bases agree with TRBD2. The length of the CDR3 is 13 residues. After removal of 5 bases from V and 3 bases from J, the junction contained 3 bases not matched to a gene. Per the germline V gene, CDR1 is SGHTA and CDR2 is FQGNSA. This CDR3 reads CASSPGGIYEQYF. The CDR3 DNA reads as TGTGCCAGCAGCCCGGGGGGGATCTACGAGCAGTACTTC. Full variable domain (missing parts from reference TRBV7-2 and TRBJ2-7): GAGVSQSPSNKVTEKGKDVELRCDPISGHTALYWYRQSLGQGLEFLIYFQGNSAPDKSGLPSDRFSAERTGGSVSTLTIQRTQQEDSAVYLCASSPGGIYEQYFGPGTRLTVT.

The chain links TRBV6-1 to TRBJ2-5; 9 bases agree with TRBD2. Per germline, CDR1 MNHNS and CDR2 SASEGT. The CDR3 consists of 15 residues. The junction had 10 bases not matched to a gene; V was cut back by 6 bases and J by 5 bases. CDR3 nucleotides: TGTGCCAGCAGGAAAGGGATAGCGGGAGTGGAGACCCAGTACTTC. Protein sequence: CASRKGIAGVETQYF.

This chain uses TRBV27 with TRBJ2-6; D ambiguous. Trimming removed 4 bases from V and 2 bases from J, with 3 bases in between. The length of the CDR3 is 13 residues. Looked up from germline, CDR1 is MNHEY and CDR2 is SMNVEV (reference sequence). The CDR3 here is CASSSPGANVLTF. The CDR3 nucleotides read TGTGCCAGCAGTTCTCCTGGGGCCAACGTCCTGACTTTC. The variable domain in full, with the rest retrieved from reference TRBV27 and TRBJ2-6, is EAQVTQNPRYLITVTGKKLTVTCSQNMNHEYMSWYRQDPGLGLRQIYYSMNVEVTDKGDVPEGYKVSRKEKRNFPLILESPSPNQTSLYFCASSSPGANVLTFGAGSRLTVL.

The J gene is TRBJ1-2, the V gene TRBV6-4, with no clear D. The V end was cut by 5 bases, the J end by 2 bases, with 18 bases between. The CDR3 covers 16 residues. Germline V gene data show CDR1 as MRHNA and CDR2 as SNTAGT. DNA of the CDR3: TGTGCCAGCAGTACCCAAGGCGGAGGATCGAACTATGGCTACACCTTC. It is translated as CASSTQGGGSNYGYTF.

The chain links TRBV5-5 to TRBJ1-2; perhaps TRBD1 as D (6 bases). Germline CDR1 and CDR2: SGHKS and YYEKEE (reference sequence). V lost 2 bases to trimming and J lost 3 bases, with 8 bases between them. The CDR3 is 13 residues long. CDR3 coding DNA: TGTGCCAGCAGCTTACAGGGCCACTATGGCTACACCTTC. It codes for CASSLQGHYGYTF.

V and J are TRBV10-1 and TRBJ2-3, with TRBD2 identical over 7 bases. The germline V gene encodes CDR1 WNHNN and CDR2 SYGVQD (reference sequence). V trimming: 4 bases; J trimming: 1 base; junction bases outside the gene matches: 8. The CDR3 spans 16 residues. The CDR3 coding sequence is TGCGCCAGCAGTGGAATGCGGGAGTCGGGCACAGATACGCAGTATTTT. It specifies CASSGMRESGTDTQYF.

The chain carries TRBV19 and TRBJ1-2; tentatively, D is TRBD1 (6 bases). Germline CDR1 reads LNHDA; CDR2 reads SQIVND (reference sequence). Trimming shortened V by 6 bases and J by 4 bases, and 18 bases separated the two germline ends. The CDR3 covers 15 residues. This chain's CDR3 is CASSSQGQRSYGYTF. The CDR3 nucleotides read TGTGCCAGTAGCTCACAGGGTCAGCGATCCTATGGCTACACCTTC.

As to this clone: Given the absence of the conserved phenylalanine or tryptophan at the CDR3 end, a read error is likely. DNA of the CDR3: TGTGCCAGCTCACCGGGACAGGAGATGAACACTGAAGCTTTCCTT. Translated, it gives CASSPGQEMNTEAFL. The chain combines TRBV18 with TRBJ1-1, with 8 bases identical to TRBD1. V trimming: 3 bases; J trimming: 0 bases; junction bases outside the gene matches: 3. The CDR3 is 15 amino acids. The germline CDR1 and CDR2 sequences are KGHSH and LQKENI.

This clone was found once. V usage is TRBV2 and J usage is TRBJ2-3; a weak D match, TRBD1 (5 bases). The CDR3 contains 13 residues. Germline assignment: CDR1 SNHLY and CDR2 FYNNEI. The V and J ends lost 6 bases and 10 bases respectively, with 17 bases between them. CDR3 protein: CASSTGGDRAQYF. DNA for the CDR3: TGTGCCAGCAGCACAGGCGGTGACAGAGCGCAGTATTTT.

The chain joins TRBV28 to TRBJ1-2; D ambiguous. Trimming shortened V by 1 base and J by 6 bases, and 24 bases separated the two germline ends. Germline values: CDR1 MDHEN, CDR2 SYDVKM. This CDR3 spans 18 amino acids. The CDR3 reads CASSLSQPPREVEDGYTF. CDR3 bases: TGTGCCAGCAGTTTATCCCAACCCCCTCGGGAGGTTGAGGATGGCTACACCTTC.

The chain joins TRBV27 to TRBJ2-7; tentatively, D is TRBD2 (5 bases). The CDR3 has 16 residues. Looked up from germline, CDR1 is MNHEY and CDR2 is SMNVEV (reference sequence). V lost 4 bases and J lost 2, with 18 bases in between. The CDR3 protein is CASSSEGSATAYEQYF. The CDR3 DNA reads as TGTGCCAGCAGTTCCGAGGGTAGCGCGACCGCCTACGAGCAGTACTTC.

The sample holds a few counts of this clone. The chain links TRBV19 to TRBJ1-2; TRBD1 matches 10 bases. Germline CDR1 is LNHDA and CDR2 is SQIVND (reference sequence). The CDR3 extends over 13 amino acids. The V gene end was trimmed by 9 bases and the J gene end by 1 base; junction bases not matched to a gene: 2. CDR3 in amino acids: CASGQGVNYGYTF. In nucleotides, the CDR3 is TGTGCCAGCGGACAGGGGGTTAACTATGGCTACACCTTC.

The chain carries TRBV28 and TRBJ2-7; perhaps TRBD2 as D (6 bases). V shed 3 bases and J shed 0 bases, with 12 bases lying between them. The CDR3 loop spans 15 amino acids. The germline V gene encodes CDR1 MDHEN and CDR2 SYDVKM. The DNA of the CDR3 is TGTGCCAGCAGTTTCCCGGGGGAATACTCCTACGAGCAGTACTTC. Protein product: CASSFPGEYSYEQYF.

As concerns this clone: The junction departs from the called germline gene at one end, perhaps through a read error. The V and J genes are TRBV7-9 and TRBJ1-6; TRBD1 matches 7 bases. The CDR3 totals 16 residues. Germline CDR1 and CDR2: SEHNR and FQNEAQ (reference sequence). The CDR3 DNA reads TGTTCCAGCAGCTTAGTGGGACAGTCTTATAATTCACCCCTCCACTTT. Translation gives CSSSLVGQSYNSPLHF. The full variable domain, its missing parts supplied by reference TRBV7-9 and TRBJ1-6, is DTGVSQNPRHKITKRGQNVTFRCDPISEHNRLYWYRQTLGQGPEFLTYFQNEAQLEKSRLLSDRFSAERPKGSFSTLEIQRTEQGDSAMYLCSSSLVGQSYNSPLHFGNGTRLTVT.

The chain couples TRBV7-9 to TRBJ2-1; 9 nucleotides line up with TRBD1. Germline V gene lookup returns CDR1 SEHNR and CDR2 FQNEAQ (reference sequence). CDR3 size: 17 residues. V shed 3 bases, J shed 2 bases, and the junction held 8 bases outside the gene matches. CDR3 in amino acids: CASSFLQGARAYNEQFF. The CDR3 DNA follows: TGTGCCAGCAGCTTCTTACAGGGGGCTCGGGCCTACAATGAGCAGTTCTTC.

Concerning this clone itself: Other DNA sequences in the same sample also yield this CDR3. This chain joins TRBV11-2 and TRBJ2-1; 9 nucleotides align to TRBD2. The trim removed 1 base at V and 4 bases at J, leaving 2 bases unmatched. Germline V gene data show CDR1 as SGHAT and CDR2 as FQNNGV. This CDR3 has 15 residues. CDR3 sequence: CASSLGLAEYNEQFF. CDR3 nucleotide sequence: TGTGCCAGCAGCTTAGGACTAGCGGAATACAATGAGCAGTTCTTC. Full variable domain (rest looked up from reference TRBV11-2 and TRBJ2-1): EAGVAQSPRYKIIEKRQSVAFWCNPISGHATLYWYQQILGQGPKLLIQFQNNGVVDDSQLPKDRFSAERLKGVDSTLKIQPAKLEDSAVYLCASSLGLAEYNEQFFGPGTRLTVL.

This chain links TRBV19 with TRBJ1-1, with TRBD1 as a possible D gene (6 bases). This CDR3 contains 15 residues. Germline-derived CDR1 and CDR2 are LNHDA and SQIVND (reference sequence). V dropped 5 bases and J dropped 6 bases, with 19 bases sitting between them. The DNA for the CDR3 is TGTGCCAGTAGTCTCCAGGGGCCAGGGACCTCTGAAGCTTTCTTT. Encoded protein: CASSLQGPGTSEAFF.